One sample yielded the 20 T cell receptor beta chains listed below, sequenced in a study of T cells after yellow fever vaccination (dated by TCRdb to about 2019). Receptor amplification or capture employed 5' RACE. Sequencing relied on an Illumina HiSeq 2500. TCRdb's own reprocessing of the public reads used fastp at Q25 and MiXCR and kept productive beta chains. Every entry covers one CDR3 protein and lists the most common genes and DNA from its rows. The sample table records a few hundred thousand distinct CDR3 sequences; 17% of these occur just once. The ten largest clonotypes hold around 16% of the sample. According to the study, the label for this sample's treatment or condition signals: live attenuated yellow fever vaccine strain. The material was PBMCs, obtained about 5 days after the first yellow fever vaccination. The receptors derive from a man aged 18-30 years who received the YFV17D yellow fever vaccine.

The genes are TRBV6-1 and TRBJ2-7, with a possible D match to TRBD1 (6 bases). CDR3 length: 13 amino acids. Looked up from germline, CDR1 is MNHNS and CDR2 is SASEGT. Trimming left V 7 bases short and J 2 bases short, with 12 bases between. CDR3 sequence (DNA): TGTGCCAGCAACGAGTCAGGGGCCTACGAGCAGTACTTC. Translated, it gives CASNESGAYEQYF.

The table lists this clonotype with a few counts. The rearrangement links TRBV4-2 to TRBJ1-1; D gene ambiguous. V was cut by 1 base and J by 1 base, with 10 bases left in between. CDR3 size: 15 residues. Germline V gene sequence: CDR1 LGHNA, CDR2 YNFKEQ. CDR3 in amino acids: CASSQAFQGNTEAFF. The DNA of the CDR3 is TGTGCCAGCAGCCAAGCCTTCCAAGGGAACACTGAAGCTTTCTTT.

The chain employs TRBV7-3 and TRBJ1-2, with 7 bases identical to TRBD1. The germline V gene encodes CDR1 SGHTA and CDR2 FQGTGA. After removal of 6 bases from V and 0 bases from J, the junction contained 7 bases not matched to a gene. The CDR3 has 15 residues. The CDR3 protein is CASSLTGEPNYGYTF. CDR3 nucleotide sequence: TGTGCCAGCAGTCTCACAGGGGAACCTAACTATGGCTACACCTTC.

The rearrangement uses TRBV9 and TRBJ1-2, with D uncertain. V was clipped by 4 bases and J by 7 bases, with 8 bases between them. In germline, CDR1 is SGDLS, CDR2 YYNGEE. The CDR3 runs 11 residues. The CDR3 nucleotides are TGTGCCAGCAGCTCCGTCGGTGGCTACACCTTC. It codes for CASSSVGGYTF.

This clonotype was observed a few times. The CDR3 nucleotides are TGCGCCAGCAGCTTGGGGGGACAGGGGGCGAGAGAGCAGTACTTC. This gives the protein CASSLGGQGAREQYF. The genes are TRBV5-1 and TRBJ2-7; TRBD1 aligns across 12 bases. The CDR3 has 15 residues. The V gene's germline CDR1 is SGHRS and CDR2 YFSETQ. Trimming cost V 0 bases and J 7 bases; bases outside gene matches: 5.

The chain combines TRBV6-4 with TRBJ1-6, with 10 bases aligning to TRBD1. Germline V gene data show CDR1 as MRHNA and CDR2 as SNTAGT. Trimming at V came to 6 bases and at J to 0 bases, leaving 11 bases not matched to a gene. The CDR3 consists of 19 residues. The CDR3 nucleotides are TGTGCCAGCAGAGGGGGACAGGGGATCTTAAGCTCCTATAATTCACCCCTCCACTTT. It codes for CASRGGQGILSSYNSPLHF.

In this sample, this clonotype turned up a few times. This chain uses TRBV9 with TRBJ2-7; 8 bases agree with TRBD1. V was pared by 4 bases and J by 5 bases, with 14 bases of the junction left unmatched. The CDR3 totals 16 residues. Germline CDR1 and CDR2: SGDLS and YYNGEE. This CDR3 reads CASSRTGSQGINEQYF. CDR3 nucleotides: TGTGCCAGCAGCCGGACAGGGTCGCAGGGTATCAACGAGCAGTACTTC.

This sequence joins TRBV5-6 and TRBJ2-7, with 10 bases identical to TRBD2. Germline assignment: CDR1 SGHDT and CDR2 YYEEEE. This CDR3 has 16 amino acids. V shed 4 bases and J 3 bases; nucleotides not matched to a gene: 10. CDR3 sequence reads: CASSVWPAGGNYEQYV. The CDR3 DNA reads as TGTGCCAGCAGCGTATGGCCAGCGGGGGGGAACTACGAGCAGTACGTC.

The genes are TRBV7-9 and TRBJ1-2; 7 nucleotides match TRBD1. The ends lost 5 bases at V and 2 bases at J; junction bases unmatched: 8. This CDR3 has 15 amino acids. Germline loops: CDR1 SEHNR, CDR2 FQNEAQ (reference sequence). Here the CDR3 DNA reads TGTGCCAGCAGCCCTCCGGGACAGCGCAACTATGGCTACACCTTC. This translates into CASSPPGQRNYGYTF.

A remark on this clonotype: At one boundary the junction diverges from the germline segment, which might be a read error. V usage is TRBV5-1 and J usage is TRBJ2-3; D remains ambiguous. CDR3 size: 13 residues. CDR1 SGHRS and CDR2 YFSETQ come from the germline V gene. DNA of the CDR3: TGCGCCAGCAGCGAGGTGCCCACAGATACGCTGTATTTT. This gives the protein CASSEVPTDTLYF.

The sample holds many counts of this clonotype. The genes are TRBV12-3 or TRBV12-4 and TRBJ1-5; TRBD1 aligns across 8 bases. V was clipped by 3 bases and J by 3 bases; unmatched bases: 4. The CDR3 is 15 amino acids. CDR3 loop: CASSFGQGLNQPQHF. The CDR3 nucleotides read TGTGCCAGCAGTTTTGGACAGGGACTCAATCAGCCCCAGCATTTT.

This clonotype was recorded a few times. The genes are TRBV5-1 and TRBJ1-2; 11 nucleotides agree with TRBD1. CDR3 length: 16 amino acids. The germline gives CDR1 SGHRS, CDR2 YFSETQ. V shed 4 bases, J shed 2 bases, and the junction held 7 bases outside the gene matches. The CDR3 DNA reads TGCGCCAGCAGCAAGGGACAGGGGGAAGGGAACTATGGCTACACCTTC. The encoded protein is CASSKGQGEGNYGYTF.

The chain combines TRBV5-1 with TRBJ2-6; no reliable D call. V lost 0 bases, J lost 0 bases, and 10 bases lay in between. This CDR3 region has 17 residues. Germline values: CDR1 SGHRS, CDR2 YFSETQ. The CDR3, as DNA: TGCGCCAGCAGCTTGGGCTTGGGGTTCTCTGGGGCCAACGTCCTGACTTTC. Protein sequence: CASSLGLGFSGANVLTF.

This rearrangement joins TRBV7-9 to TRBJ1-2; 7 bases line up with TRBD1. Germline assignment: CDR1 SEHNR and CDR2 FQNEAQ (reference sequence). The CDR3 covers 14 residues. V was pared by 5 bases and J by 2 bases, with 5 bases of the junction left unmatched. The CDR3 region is CASSVGQRNYGYTF. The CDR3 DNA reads TGTGCCAGCAGCGTGGGACAGAGAAACTATGGCTACACCTTC.

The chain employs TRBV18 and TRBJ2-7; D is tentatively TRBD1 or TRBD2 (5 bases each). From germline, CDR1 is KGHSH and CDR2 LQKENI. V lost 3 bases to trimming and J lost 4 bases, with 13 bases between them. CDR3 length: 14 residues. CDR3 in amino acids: CASSPRDRRYEQYV. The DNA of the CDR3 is TGTGCCAGCTCACCTCGGGACCGGCGGTACGAGCAGTACGTC.

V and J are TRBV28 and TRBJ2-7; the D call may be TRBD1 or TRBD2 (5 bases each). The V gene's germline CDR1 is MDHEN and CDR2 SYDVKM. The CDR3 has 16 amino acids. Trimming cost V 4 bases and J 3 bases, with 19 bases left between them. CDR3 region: CASSYISGTHNYEQYV. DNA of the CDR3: TGTGCCAGCAGTTACATTTCGGGGACCCACAACTACGAGCAGTACGTC.

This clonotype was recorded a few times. DNA for the CDR3: TGCAGCGTCGCAGGGGAGTCAGAACTCGATGAGCAGTTCTTC. Its protein is CSVAGESELDEQFF. This rearrangement joins TRBV29-1 to TRBJ2-1; a possible D gene is TRBD1 (6 bases). V was clipped by 6 bases and J by 8 bases, with 20 bases between them. Germline values: CDR1 SQVTM, CDR2 ANQGSEA. The CDR3 runs 14 residues.

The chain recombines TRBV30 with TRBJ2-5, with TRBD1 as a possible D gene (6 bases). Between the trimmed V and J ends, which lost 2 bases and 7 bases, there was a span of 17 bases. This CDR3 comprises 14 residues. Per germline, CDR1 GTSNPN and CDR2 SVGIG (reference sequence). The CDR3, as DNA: TGTGCCTGGAGTATGTCAGGGGCGAGGGGGACCCAGTACTTC. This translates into CAWSMSGARGTQYF. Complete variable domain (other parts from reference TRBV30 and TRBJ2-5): SQTIHQWPATLVQPVGSPLSLECTVEGTSNPNLYWYRQAAGRGLQLLFYSVGIGQISSEVPQNLSASRPQDRQFILSSKKLLLSDSGFYLCAWSMSGARGTQYFGPGTRLLVL.

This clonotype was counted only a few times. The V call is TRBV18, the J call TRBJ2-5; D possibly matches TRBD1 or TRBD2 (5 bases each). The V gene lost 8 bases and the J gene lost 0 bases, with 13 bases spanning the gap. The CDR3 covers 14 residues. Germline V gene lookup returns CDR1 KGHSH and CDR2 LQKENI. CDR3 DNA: TGTGCCAGCGCGCCGCAGGGAGACCAAGAGACCCAGTACTTC. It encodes CASAPQGDQETQYF.

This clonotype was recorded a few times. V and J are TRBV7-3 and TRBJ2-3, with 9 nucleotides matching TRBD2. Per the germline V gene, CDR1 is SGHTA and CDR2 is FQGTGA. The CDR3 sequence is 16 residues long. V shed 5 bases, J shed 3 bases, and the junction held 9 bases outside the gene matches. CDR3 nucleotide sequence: TGTGCCAGCAGCGTTGGCGGGGGGGCGGGTACAGATACGCAGTATTTT. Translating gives CASSVGGGAGTDTQYF.